These 18 T cell receptor beta chains were sequenced from one sample in a study of T cells after posttransplantation cyclophosphamide. Treatment was busulfan-fludarabine conditioning, a marrow graft, and cyclophosphamide on days +3 and +4. TCRdb keeps only in-frame clones here, not all; method: immunoSEQ multiplex PCR. The table includes some 9,700 clones, approximately 82% detected once. The material was PBMCs, obtained roughly 250 weeks after a stem cell transplant with posttransplant cyclophosphamide. Every receptor here comes from a female patient aged 40-50 years who received an allogeneic stem cell transplant from a related donor, was CMV-positive, and had no GVHD. Some T cells here may be from the graft donor.

This chain connects TRBV7-2 to TRBJ2-4, with 10 bases aligning to TRBD2. V dropped 5 bases and J dropped 3; count of bases not matched to a gene: 10. CDR1 and CDR2 (germline): SGHTA, FQGNSA. This CDR3 has 17 residues. In DNA form, the CDR3 reads TGTGCCAGCAGCGTGGATAGCGGGGGGCTGGTCAAAAACATTCAGTACTTC. This translates into CASSVDSGGLVKNIQYF.

V is TRBV19 and J is TRBJ2-2, with 8 positions matching TRBD1. Germline CDR1 reads LNHDA; CDR2 reads SQIVND (reference sequence). The CDR3 totals 16 residues. Trimming took 5 bases from V and 5 from J; bases not matched to a gene: 10. The CDR3 DNA sequence: TGTGCCAGTAGTGAGAGGGCAGGGGGCGCGACCGGGGAGCTGTTTTTT. Residues: CASSERAGGATGELFF.

The chain is built from TRBV6-1 and TRBJ2-3; 10 positions match TRBD2. V lost 6 bases, J lost 2 bases, and 5 bases stayed unmatched. The germline V gene has CDR1 MNHNS and CDR2 SASEGT. The CDR3 is 15 amino acids. The CDR3 DNA reads TGTGCCAGCAGGGCTCTAGCGGGGGTCACAGATACGCAGTATTTT. The encoded protein is CASRALAGVTDTQYF.

V usage is TRBV9 and J usage is TRBJ1-2; maybe TRBD1 (5 bases). The CDR3 contains 15 residues. The V gene lost 0 bases and the J gene lost 5 bases, with 14 bases spanning the gap. The germline CDR1 and CDR2 sequences are SGDLS and YYNGEE. CDR3 DNA sequence: TGTGCCAGCAGCGTAGAATTGGGCGGGGGATATGGCTACACCTTC. Its protein is CASSVELGGGYGYTF.

This clone occurred once. This rearrangement joins TRBV6-6 to TRBJ1-5; 8 positions agree with TRBD1. V lost 6 bases, J lost 1 base, and 2 bases stayed unmatched. CDR1 is MNHNY, CDR2 SVGAGI, per germline (reference sequence). This CDR3 spans 14 amino acids. CDR3 DNA sequence: TGTGCCAGCAGAAGGACAGGGAGCAATCAGCCCCAGCATTTT. As protein: CASRRTGSNQPQHF.

The rearrangement joins TRBV19 to TRBJ1-5; a possible D gene is TRBD1 (6 bases). V was pared by 9 bases and J by 4 bases, with 22 bases between. Germline V lookup: CDR1 LNHDA, CDR2 SQIVND (reference sequence). The CDR3 loop spans 16 amino acids. This CDR3 reads CASKKNRAGNNQPQHF. DNA for the CDR3: TGTGCCAGCAAGAAGAACAGGGCCGGCAATAATCAGCCCCAGCATTTT.

There are a few counts of this clone. The chain uses TRBV7-9 and TRBJ2-7, with 7 bases that match TRBD1. Trimming at V came to 1 base and at J to 5 bases, leaving 5 bases not matched to a gene. The CDR3 covers 14 residues. Germline CDR1 SEHNR, CDR2 FQNEAQ (reference sequence). CDR3 protein: CASSLVQGSNEQYF. The CDR3 DNA sequence: TGTGCCAGCAGCTTAGTACAGGGGTCGAACGAGCAGTACTTC.

The rearrangement links TRBV4-1 to TRBJ2-1; TRBD2 aligns across 13 bases. The CDR3 loop spans 17 amino acids. Germline assignment: CDR1 MGHRA and CDR2 YSYEKL. V gave up 1 base and J gave up 6 bases; unmatched junction bases: 6. The CDR3, as DNA: TGCGCCAGCAGCCAAGGGAGACTAGCGGGGGGCCTCAATGAGCAGTTCTTC. Residues: CASSQGRLAGGLNEQFF.

The rearrangement uses TRBV2 and TRBJ2-1, with D possibly TRBD2 on 7 matching bases. The germline CDR1 and CDR2 sequences are SNHLY and FYNNEI. The V gene lost 0 bases and the J gene lost 9 bases, with 12 bases spanning the gap. The CDR3 runs 14 residues. The CDR3 loop is CASSEAGGPVEQFF. The CDR3 DNA reads TGTGCCAGCAGTGAAGCGGGGGGGCCGGTTGAGCAGTTCTTC. Full variable domain (missing parts from reference TRBV2 and TRBJ2-1): EPEVTQTPSHQVTQMGQEVILRCVPISNHLYFYWYRQILGQKVEFLVSFYNNEISEKSEIFDDQFSVERPDGSNFTLKIRSTKLEDSAMYFCASSEAGGPVEQFFGPGTRLTVL.

In this sample, this clone turned up a few times. The rearrangement links TRBV4-2 to TRBJ1-5; the match to TRBD1 covers 8 bases. The CDR3 is 16 residues long. J was trimmed by 7 bases and V by 3 bases; bases with no gene match: 11. Germline loops: CDR1 LGHNA, CDR2 YNFKEQ. CDR3 sequence (DNA): TGTGCCAGCAGCCAGAACCAGGGGGCAGGAGGACAGCCCCAGCATTTT. This translates into CASSQNQGAGGQPQHF.

The chain links TRBV6-4 to TRBJ2-3, with TRBD2 identical over 12 bases. Germline V gene data show CDR1 as MRHNA and CDR2 as SNTAGT. V shed 6 bases and J 2 bases; nucleotides not matched to a gene: 6. The CDR3 loop spans 16 amino acids. The CDR3 is CASSASGGGSTDTQYF. DNA of the CDR3: TGTGCCAGCAGCGCTAGCGGGGGGGGGTCCACAGATACGCAGTATTTT.

This chain connects TRBV7-8 to TRBJ2-3; 9 positions agree with TRBD2. The germline V gene encodes CDR1 SGHVS and CDR2 FQNEAQ. The CDR3 is 15 amino acids. The trim removed 2 bases at V and 6 bases at J, leaving 6 bases unmatched. The CDR3 coding sequence is TGTGCCAGCAGCTTAAAAGCGGGGGGAGGGGATACGCAGTATTTT. This codes for CASSLKAGGGDTQYF.

This clone has a single count. The chain employs TRBV19 and TRBJ1-1; weak D call: TRBD1 (6 bases). There are 15 residues in the CDR3. In germline, CDR1 is LNHDA, CDR2 SQIVND (reference sequence). The V and J ends lost 5 bases and 0 bases respectively, with 13 bases between them. The CDR3 sequence: CASSVTGHLNTEAFF. In nucleotides, the CDR3 is TGTGCCAGTAGTGTCACGGGACACTTGAACACTGAAGCTTTCTTT.

The V call is TRBV29-1, the J call TRBJ2-7; D is unresolved. The V end was cut by 7 bases, the J end by 1 base, with 17 bases between. The CDR3 sequence is 14 residues long. Germline V gene sequence: CDR1 SQVTM, CDR2 ANQGSEA. The CDR3 is CSAGQQGPSYEQYF. DNA of the CDR3: TGCAGCGCTGGGCAACAAGGCCCTTCCTACGAGCAGTACTTC.

In DNA, the CDR3 is TGTGCCAGCAGCTTAGCTTCTAGCGGGGGGGTTAACTACAATGAGCAGTTCTTC. Translating it yields CASSLASSGGVNYNEQFF. This chain links TRBV7-2 with TRBJ2-1, with 12 bases aligning to TRBD2. The V gene's germline CDR1 is SGHTA and CDR2 FQGNSA. CDR3 length equals 18 residues. V lost 0 bases, J lost 3 bases, and 6 bases stayed unmatched.

This clone appeared a single time. This chain connects TRBV7-8 to TRBJ2-3; perhaps TRBD2 as D (5 bases). Trimming left V 3 bases short and J 0 bases short, with 13 bases between. CDR1 SGHVS and CDR2 FQNEAQ come from the germline V gene. This CDR3 comprises 16 residues. The CDR3 DNA is TGTGCCAGCAGCTTCCGGGGATCCCTTAGCACAGATACGCAGTATTTT. Translating gives CASSFRGSLSTDTQYF.

This clone has just a few counts. This sequence joins TRBV7-2 and TRBJ1-5, with D unclear. V shed 1 base and J shed 9 bases, with 10 bases lying between them. The CDR3 is 13 residues long. CDR1 SGHTA and CDR2 FQGNSA come from the germline V gene. CDR3 protein: CASSLGTDRPQHF. CDR3 sequence (DNA): TGTGCCAGCAGCTTAGGAACAGATCGGCCCCAGCATTTT.

The chain carries TRBV10-3 and TRBJ1-2; 9 nucleotides align to TRBD1. The germline V gene encodes CDR1 ENHRY and CDR2 SYGVKD. V was clipped by 1 base and J by 3 bases; unmatched bases: 6. This CDR3 spans 16 amino acids. CDR3 in DNA: TGTGCCATCAGTGAGTTCCGGACAGGGGAAGACTATGGCTACACCTTC. As protein: CAISEFRTGEDYGYTF.